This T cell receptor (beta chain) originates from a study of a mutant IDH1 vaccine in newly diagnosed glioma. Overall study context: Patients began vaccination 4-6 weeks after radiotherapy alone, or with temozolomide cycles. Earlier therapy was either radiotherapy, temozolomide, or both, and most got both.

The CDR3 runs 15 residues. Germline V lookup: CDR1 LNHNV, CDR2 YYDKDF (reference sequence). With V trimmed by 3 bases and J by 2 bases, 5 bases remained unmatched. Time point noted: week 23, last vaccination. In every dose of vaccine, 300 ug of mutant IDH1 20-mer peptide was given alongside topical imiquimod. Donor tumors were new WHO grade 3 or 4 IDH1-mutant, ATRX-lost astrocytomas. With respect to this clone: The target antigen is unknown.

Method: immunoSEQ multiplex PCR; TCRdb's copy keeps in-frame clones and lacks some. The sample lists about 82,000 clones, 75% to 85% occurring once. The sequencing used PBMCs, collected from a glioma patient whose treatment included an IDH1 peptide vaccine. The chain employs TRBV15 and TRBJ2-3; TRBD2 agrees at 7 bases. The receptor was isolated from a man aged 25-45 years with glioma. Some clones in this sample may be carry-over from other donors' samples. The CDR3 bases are TGTGCCACCAGCAGTGAGCGGGGATACACAGATACGCAGTATTTT. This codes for CATSSERGYTDTQYF.